The 6 T cell receptor beta chains below all came from one sample that was sequenced in a study of blood T cell repertoires in COVID-19. Repertoires were generated with immunoSEQ multiplex PCR, while TCRdb's copy carries only in-frame clones and drops some. The top ten clones hold 15% to 20% of a sample with 200,000 to 250,000 clones, 70% to 90% of them seen once. The sample taken for sequencing was peripheral blood. The receptor source for this set is a man aged 50 to 60 with COVID-19, enrolled during active disease.

This clone was seen just once. The chain couples TRBV4-2 to TRBJ2-7, with 9 bases matching TRBD2. The CDR3 is 15 amino acids. Germline V lookup: CDR1 LGHNA, CDR2 YNFKEQ. With V trimmed by 1 base and J by 4 bases, 5 bases remained unmatched. The CDR3 nucleotides read TGTGCCAGCAGCCAAGCCGGCGGGGGGGAGTACGAGCAGTACTTC. It translates to CASSQAGGGEYEQYF.

The chain joins TRBV11-2 to TRBJ1-2; unclear D gene. This CDR3 has 15 amino acids. Trimming shortened V by 5 bases and J by 3 bases, and 16 bases separated the two germline ends. CDR1 and CDR2 from the germline V gene are SGHAT and FQNNGV. CDR3 DNA sequence: TGTGCCAGCAGCCCTTACACGACCCAGGACTATGGCTACACCTTC. It yields the protein CASSPYTTQDYGYTF.

The rearrangement uses TRBV30 and TRBJ1-1; D perhaps matches TRBD1 (5 bases). Germline V gene sequence: CDR1 GTSNPN, CDR2 SVGIG (reference sequence). The CDR3 runs to 14 residues. V lost 6 bases to trimming and J lost 3 bases, with 17 bases between them. Here the CDR3 reads CACHREWGDTEAFF. The DNA for the CDR3 is TGTGCCTGCCACCGGGAGTGGGGGGACACTGAAGCTTTCTTT. Complete variable domain (other parts from reference TRBV30 and TRBJ1-1): SQTIHQWPATLVQPVGSPLSLECTVEGTSNPNLYWYRQAAGRGLQLLFYSVGIGQISSEVPQNLSASRPQDRQFILSSKKLLLSDSGFYLCACHREWGDTEAFFGQGTRLTVV.

The gene calls are TRBV11-2 and TRBJ2-5; possible D gene TRBD2, 6 bases. Germline V gives CDR1 SGHAT, CDR2 FQNNGV. This CDR3 is 13 amino acids long. V lost 5 bases, J lost 1 base, and 8 bases lay in between. For the CDR3, the DNA is TGTGCCAGCAGCCGCGGGGTCCAAGAGACCCAGTACTTC. As protein: CASSRGVQETQYF.

The chain carries TRBV7-2 and TRBJ2-7, with D unresolved. The CDR3 contains 13 residues. Deletions cut 2 bases from V and 4 bases from J, with 9 bases between. Germline loops: CDR1 SGHTA, CDR2 FQGNSA. CDR3 sequence reads: CASSLSVMYEQYF. The CDR3, as DNA: TGTGCCAGCAGCTTATCTGTAATGTACGAGCAGTACTTC.

This clone has just one count. J is TRBJ1-1 and V is TRBV2; the D gene is possibly TRBD1 (5 bases). Germline lookup yields CDR1 SNHLY and CDR2 FYNNEI. CDR3 length: 17 residues. Trimming left V 4 bases short and J 1 base short, with 19 bases between. Here the CDR3 DNA reads TGTGCCAGCAGTGTAACCCTTCAGGGATTACCGAACACTGAAGCTTTCTTT. Translating it yields CASSVTLQGLPNTEAFF.